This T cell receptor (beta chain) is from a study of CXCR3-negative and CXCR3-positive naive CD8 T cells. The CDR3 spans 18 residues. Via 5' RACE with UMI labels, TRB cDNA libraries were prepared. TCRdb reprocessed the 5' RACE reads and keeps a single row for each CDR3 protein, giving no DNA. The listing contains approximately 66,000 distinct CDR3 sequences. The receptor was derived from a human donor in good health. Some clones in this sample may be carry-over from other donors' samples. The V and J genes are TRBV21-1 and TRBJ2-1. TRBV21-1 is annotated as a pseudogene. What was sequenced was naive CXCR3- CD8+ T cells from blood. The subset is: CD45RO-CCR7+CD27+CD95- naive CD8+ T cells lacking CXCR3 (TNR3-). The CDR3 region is CASSKALFVGSSYNEQFF.